This T cell receptor beta chain was sequenced for a study of T-cell memory formation after mild COVID-19. Study background: For the most part, TCR clusters were specific to one donor.

This clonotype came up a few times. The germline V and J ends were trimmed by 6 bases and 3 bases, with 13 bases remaining between them. The CDR3 loop spans 14 amino acids. TCRdb used MiXCR to reprocess the 5' RACE reads, holding one entry per CDR3 protein. Of about half a million distinct CDR3 sequences detected, 18% appear once; the ten largest clones hold more than 9%. The clonotype originates from an adult woman who had mild COVID-19 (a few samples of this study predate the infection). Cell type and time point are not known. The source material was PBMCs or a T cell subset sorted from them (not recorded which). J is TRBJ2-3 and V is TRBV12-3 or TRBV12-4; no clear D. CDR3 in amino acids: CASSRLLATDTQYF. CDR3 bases: TGTGCCAGCAGCCGACTTTTAGCTACAGATACGCAGTATTTT.